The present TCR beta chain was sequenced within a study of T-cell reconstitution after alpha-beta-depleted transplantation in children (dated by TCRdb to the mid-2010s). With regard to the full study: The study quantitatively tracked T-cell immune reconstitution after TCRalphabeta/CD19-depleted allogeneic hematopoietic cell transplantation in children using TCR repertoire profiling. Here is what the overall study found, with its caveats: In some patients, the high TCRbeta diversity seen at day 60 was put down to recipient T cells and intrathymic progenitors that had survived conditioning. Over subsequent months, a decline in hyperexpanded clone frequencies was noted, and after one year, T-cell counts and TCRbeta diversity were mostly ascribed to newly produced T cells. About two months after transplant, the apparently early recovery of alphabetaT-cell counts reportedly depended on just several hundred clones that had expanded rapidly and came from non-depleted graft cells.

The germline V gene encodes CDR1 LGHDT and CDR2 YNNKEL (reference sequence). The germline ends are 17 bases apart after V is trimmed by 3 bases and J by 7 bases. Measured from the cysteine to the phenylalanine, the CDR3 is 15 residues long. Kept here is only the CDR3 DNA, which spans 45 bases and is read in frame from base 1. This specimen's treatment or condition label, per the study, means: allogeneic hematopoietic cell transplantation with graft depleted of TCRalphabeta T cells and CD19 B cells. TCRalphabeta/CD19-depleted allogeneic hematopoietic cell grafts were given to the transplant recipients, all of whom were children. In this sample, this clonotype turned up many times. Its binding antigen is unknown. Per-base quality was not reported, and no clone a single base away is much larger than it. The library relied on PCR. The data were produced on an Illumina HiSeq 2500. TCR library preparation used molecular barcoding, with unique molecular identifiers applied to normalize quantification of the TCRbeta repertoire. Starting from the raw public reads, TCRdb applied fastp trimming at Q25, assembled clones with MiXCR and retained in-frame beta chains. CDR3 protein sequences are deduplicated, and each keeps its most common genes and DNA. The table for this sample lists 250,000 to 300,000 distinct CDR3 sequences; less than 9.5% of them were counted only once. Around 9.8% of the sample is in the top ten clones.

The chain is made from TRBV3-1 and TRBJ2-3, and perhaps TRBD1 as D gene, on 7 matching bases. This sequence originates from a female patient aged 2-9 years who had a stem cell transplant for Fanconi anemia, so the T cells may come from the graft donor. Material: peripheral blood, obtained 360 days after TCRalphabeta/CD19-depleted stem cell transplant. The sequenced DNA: TGTGCCAGCAGCCACCTCGCAGGGGGGTATTATACGCAGTATTTT. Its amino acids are CASSHLAGGYYTQYF.